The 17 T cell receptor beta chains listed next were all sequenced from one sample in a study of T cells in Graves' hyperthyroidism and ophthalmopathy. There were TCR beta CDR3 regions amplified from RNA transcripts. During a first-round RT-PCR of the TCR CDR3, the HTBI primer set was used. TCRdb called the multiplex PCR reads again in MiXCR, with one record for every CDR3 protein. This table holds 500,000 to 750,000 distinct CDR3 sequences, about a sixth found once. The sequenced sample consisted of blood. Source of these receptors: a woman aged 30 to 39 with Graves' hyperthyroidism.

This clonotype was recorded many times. The CDR3 protein is CASSLANEAEAFF. The CDR3 region has the DNA TGTGCCAGCAGCTTAGCCAATGAGGCTGAAGCTTTCTTT. The V gene is TRBV7-2, the J gene TRBJ1-1; no definite D call. The CDR3 length is 13 residues. Germline V gene data show CDR1 as SGHTA and CDR2 as FQGNSA. V lost 0 bases and J 6 bases, leaving 8 bases between the germline ends.

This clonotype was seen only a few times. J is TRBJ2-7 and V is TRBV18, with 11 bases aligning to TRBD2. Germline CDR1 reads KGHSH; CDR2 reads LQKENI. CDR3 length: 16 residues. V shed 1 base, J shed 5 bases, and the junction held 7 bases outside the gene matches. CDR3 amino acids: CASSPQSPGLADEQYF. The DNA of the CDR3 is TGTGCCAGCTCACCACAGTCCCCGGGACTAGCGGACGAGCAGTACTTC.

This CDR3 reads CSVEEVSGNTIYF. For the CDR3, the DNA is TGCAGCGTTGAAGAGGTCTCTGGAAACACCATATATTTT. The chain is built from TRBV29-1 and TRBJ1-3; D is uncertain. The CDR3 is 13 residues long. V was cut by 0 bases and J by 0 bases, with 3 bases left in between. Per germline, CDR1 SQVTM and CDR2 ANQGSEA.

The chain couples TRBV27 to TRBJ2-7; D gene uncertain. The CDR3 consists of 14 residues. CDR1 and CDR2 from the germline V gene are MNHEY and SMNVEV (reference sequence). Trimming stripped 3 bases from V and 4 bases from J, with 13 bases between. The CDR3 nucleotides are TGTGCCAGCAGTTTGGCGCCCCACGGGTACGAGCAGTACTTC. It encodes CASSLAPHGYEQYF.

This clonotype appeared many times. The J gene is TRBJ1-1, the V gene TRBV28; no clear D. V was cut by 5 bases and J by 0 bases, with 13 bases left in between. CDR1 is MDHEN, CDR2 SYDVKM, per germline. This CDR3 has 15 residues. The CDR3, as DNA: TGTGCCAGCAGTCCCCCCGGGCCCCTGAACACTGAAGCTTTCTTT. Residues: CASSPPGPLNTEAFF.

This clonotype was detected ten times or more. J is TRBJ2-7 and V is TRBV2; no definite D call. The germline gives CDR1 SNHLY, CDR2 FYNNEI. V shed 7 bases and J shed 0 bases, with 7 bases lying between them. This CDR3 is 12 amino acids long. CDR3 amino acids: CASIVGSYEQYF. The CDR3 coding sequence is TGTGCCAGCATAGTCGGCTCCTACGAGCAGTACTTC.

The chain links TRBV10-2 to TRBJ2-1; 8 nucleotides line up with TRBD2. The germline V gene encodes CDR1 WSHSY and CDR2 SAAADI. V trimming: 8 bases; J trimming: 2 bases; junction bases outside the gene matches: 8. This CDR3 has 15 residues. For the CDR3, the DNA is TGCGCCAGCGACGATAGCGGGACAACCTACAATGAGCAGTTCTTC. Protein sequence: CASDDSGTTYNEQFF.

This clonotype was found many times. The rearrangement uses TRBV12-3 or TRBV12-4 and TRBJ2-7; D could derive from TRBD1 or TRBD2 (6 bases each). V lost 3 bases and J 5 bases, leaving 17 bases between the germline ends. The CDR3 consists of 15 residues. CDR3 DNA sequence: TGTGCCAGCAGTTTGATCTCGGGGGCGCCCAACGAGCAGTACTTC. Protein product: CASSLISGAPNEQYF.

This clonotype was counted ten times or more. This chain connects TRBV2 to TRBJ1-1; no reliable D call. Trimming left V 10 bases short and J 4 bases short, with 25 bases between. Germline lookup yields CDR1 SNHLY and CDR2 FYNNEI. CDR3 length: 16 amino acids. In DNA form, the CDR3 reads TGTGCCATCCAGAGGGCGTCGGAGGAATCGGGCACTGAAGCTTTCTTT. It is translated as CAIQRASEESGTEAFF.

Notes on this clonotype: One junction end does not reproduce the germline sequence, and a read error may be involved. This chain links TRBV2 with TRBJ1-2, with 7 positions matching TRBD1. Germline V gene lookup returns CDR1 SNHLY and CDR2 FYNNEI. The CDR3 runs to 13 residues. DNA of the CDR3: TGTGCCAGCACGCCGGGACAGATCTATGGCCACACCTTC. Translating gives CASTPGQIYGHTF.

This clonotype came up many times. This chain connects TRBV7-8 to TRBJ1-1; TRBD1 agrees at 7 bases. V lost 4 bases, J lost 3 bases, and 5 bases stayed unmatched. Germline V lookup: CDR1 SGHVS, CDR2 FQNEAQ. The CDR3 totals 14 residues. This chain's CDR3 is CASSSQTGHTEAFF. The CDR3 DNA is TGTGCCAGCAGCTCACAGACAGGGCACACTGAAGCTTTCTTT.

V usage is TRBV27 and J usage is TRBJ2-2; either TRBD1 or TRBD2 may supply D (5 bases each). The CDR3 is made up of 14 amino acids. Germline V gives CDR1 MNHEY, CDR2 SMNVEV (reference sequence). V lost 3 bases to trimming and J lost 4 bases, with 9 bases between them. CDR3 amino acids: CASSFTGPTGELFF. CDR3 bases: TGTGCCAGCAGTTTCACGGGACCCACCGGGGAGCTGTTTTTT.

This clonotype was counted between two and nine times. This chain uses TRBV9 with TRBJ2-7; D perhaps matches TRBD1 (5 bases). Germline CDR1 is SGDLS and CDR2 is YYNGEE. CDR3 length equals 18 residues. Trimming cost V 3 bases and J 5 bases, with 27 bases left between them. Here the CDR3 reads CASSAVDSRVSQVHEQYF. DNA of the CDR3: TGTGCCAGCAGCGCCGTAGATAGTAGGGTTTCACAGGTCCACGAGCAGTACTTC.

This CDR3 is CASSLANRGMNTEAFF. The CDR3, as DNA: TGTGCCAGCAGCTTGGCCAACAGGGGGATGAACACTGAAGCTTTCTTT. The chain employs TRBV5-6 and TRBJ1-1; 8 nucleotides match TRBD1. This CDR3 comprises 16 residues. Unmatched junction bases numbered 4, after V lost 0 bases and J lost 0 bases. Looked up from germline, CDR1 is SGHDT and CDR2 is YYEEEE.

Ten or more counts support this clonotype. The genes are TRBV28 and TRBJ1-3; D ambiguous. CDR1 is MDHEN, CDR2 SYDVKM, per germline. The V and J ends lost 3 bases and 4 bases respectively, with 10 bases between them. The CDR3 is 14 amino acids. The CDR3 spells CASSFTPTGNTIYF. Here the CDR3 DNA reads TGTGCCAGCAGTTTTACACCAACGGGAAACACCATATATTTT.

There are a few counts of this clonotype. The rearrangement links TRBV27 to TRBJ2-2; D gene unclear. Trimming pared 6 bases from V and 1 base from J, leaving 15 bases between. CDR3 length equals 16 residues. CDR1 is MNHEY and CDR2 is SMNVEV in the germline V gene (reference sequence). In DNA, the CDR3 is TGTGCCAGCAGCGACGACAAAACTCGGAACACCGGGGAGCTGTTTTTT. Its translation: CASSDDKTRNTGELFF.

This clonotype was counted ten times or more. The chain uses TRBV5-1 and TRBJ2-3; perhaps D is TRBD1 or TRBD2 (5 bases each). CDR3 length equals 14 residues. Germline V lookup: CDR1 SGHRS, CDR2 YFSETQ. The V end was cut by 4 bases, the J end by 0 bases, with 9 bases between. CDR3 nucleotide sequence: TGCGCCAGCAGCCAAGGGGAGAGCACAGATACGCAGTATTTT. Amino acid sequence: CASSQGESTDTQYF.